The TCR beta chain under discussion was sequenced for a study of OX40 agonist ivuxolimab in advanced cancers. Describing the broader study: Ivuxolimab, which targeted the costimulatory receptor OX40 (CD134), was an agonistic, fully human IgG2 monoclonal antibody. Intravenous ivuxolimab was administered to patients every 2 weeks at six dose levels: 0.01, 0.1, 0.3, 1.5, 3 and 10 mg/kg. Prior anti-PD-1, anti-PD-L1 or anti-CTLA-4 therapy was permitted, and checkpoint inhibitors had been received by roughly two fifths of dose-escalation patients. Among the 52 dose-escalation patients, about 20 had hepatocellular carcinoma, around 15 melanoma, 9 renal cell carcinoma and 9 head and neck cancer. Three dose-escalation patients achieved partial responses, one with hepatocellular carcinoma and two with cutaneous melanoma. In the dose-escalation cohort, 70% to 85% of patients were male, and the mean age was 60 years with a range of about 23 to 79. Peripheral TCRbeta sequencing aimed to test whether ivuxolimab altered TCR sequence diversity and caused clonal T-cell expansion. The paper covers the monotherapy dose-escalation part of the phase I ivuxolimab trial, which included N of about 56 patients.

Regarding this clone: Its antigen specificity is not known. Base-call qualities are not available, and no considerably larger clone is one nucleotide away.

On the study overall, not on this receptor specifically: Low levels of normalized T-cell clonal expansion were also seen in some nonresponding patients. After ivuxolimab, more expanded clones were found on average in CD8+ T cells than in CD4+ T cells. At doses of 0.1 to 3.0 mg/kg, clonal expansion of both CD4+ and CD8+ T cells in blood was seen between baseline and week 6. The antigen specificity of the clonally expanded peripheral T cells was not determined. Partial responders in the 0.1-3.0 mg/kg groups had among the lowest normalized peripheral clonal expansion, especially among CD8+ T cells.

Based on the germline V gene (reference sequence), the CDR1 and CDR2 sequences are MNHNY and SVGAGI. There are 14 amino acids in the CDR3, from cysteine to phenylalanine inclusive. Only the CDR3 portion is preserved as DNA: 42 bases, with reading frame beginning at the first base. Between the V and J ends, shortened by 0 bases and 2 bases respectively, the junction contains 8 bases. Genomic DNA was extracted from sorted cells for sequencing of the TCRbeta CDR3 region. TCRbeta CDR3 regions were sequenced using the immunoSEQ Assay. TCRdb obtained this table from immuneACCESS and retained in-frame rearrangements with V and J assigned. These tables miss some clones; where compared with another copy, unresolved V genes account for less than half of the shortfall, and the remainder is unexplained. A total of approximately 74,000 clones appear in this sample, about 80% of them only once. The ten biggest clones cover under 3% of the sample.

Patients with a history of autoimmune disease or receiving systemic immunosuppression were excluded from the trial. Peripheral blood for TCR sequencing was collected from all dose cohorts at baseline, on cycle 4 day 1, and on cycle 7 day 1. Samples came from an open-label, multicenter, first-in-human phase I dose-escalation trial of ivuxolimab. The trial enrolled adults with locally advanced or metastatic head and neck squamous cell, hepatocellular, melanoma or renal cell carcinoma. Before TCR sequencing, CD4+ T cells and CD8+ T cells were sorted from peripheral blood as separate populations. The chain employs TRBV6-6 and TRBJ2-7; the best D guess is TRBD1, with 5 bases matching. This sequence was found in an adult with an advanced solid tumor such as melanoma, head and neck, liver or kidney cancer. Source: CD4+ or CD8+ T cells sorted from blood, taken in a trial of the OX40 agonist ivuxolimab. The CDR3 protein sequence reads: CASSYSAGTYEQYF. In nucleotides, the sequence is TGTGCCAGCAGTTACTCAGCAGGGACCTACGAGCAGTACTTC.